A selection of T cell receptor beta chains follows, all from one sample in a study of blood T cell repertoires in COVID-19. The data were produced by immunoSEQ multiplex PCR, yet TCRdb's version contains in-frame clones alone and is incomplete. In the table there are 230,000 or so clones, around four fifths of which are singletons. The sequenced sample was peripheral blood. The source is a man in his forties with active or convalescent COVID-19. Each CDR3 is given with its conserved first and last residue. The order of the fields is CDR3 length, D gene, clone size, V gene, J gene, CDR3 DNA, CDR3 protein. A D gene is named only where the DNA matches it firmly. Not all rows give a size; the values are once, few, many and, for expanded clones, a class.

cdr3_length: 15
d_call: .
clone_size: few
v_call: TRBV5-4
j_call: TRBJ2-5
cdr3_nt: TGTGCCAGCAGCTTGAGGCAGGTAAACCAAGAGACCCAGTACTTC
cdr3_aa: CASSLRQVNQETQYF

cdr3_length: 14
d_call: .
clone_size: .
v_call: TRBV28
j_call: TRBJ2-1
cdr3_nt: TGTGCCAGCAGTCCCACCGGGGGTCGGTTTGAGCAGTTCTTC
cdr3_aa: CASSPTGGRFEQFF

cdr3_length: 15
d_call: .
clone_size: .
v_call: TRBV7-3
j_call: TRBJ2-1
cdr3_nt: TGTGCCAGCAGCTTACAGTTGGGCGGGAACGGTGAGCAGTTCTTC
cdr3_aa: CASSLQLGGNGEQFF

cdr3_length: 17
d_call: TRBD1
clone_size: .
v_call: TRBV14
j_call: TRBJ1-6
cdr3_nt: TGTGCCAGCAGCCAAAACGTCGGGACAGGGTACAATTCACCCCTCCACTTT
cdr3_aa: CASSQNVGTGYNSPLHF

cdr3_length: 15
d_call: TRBD1
clone_size: .
v_call: TRBV24-1
j_call: TRBJ1-1
cdr3_nt: TGTGCCACCAGTGATTCCGGGACAGGGGATACTGAAGCTTTCTTT
cdr3_aa: CATSDSGTGDTEAFF

cdr3_length: 12
d_call: TRBD2
clone_size: few
v_call: TRBV3-1/TRBV3-2
j_call: TRBJ2-7
cdr3_nt: TGTGCCAGCAGCCCAGGGACTAGCGGGCAATATTTC
cdr3_aa: CASSPGTSGQYF

cdr3_length: 15
d_call: .
clone_size: .
v_call: TRBV18
j_call: TRBJ1-1
cdr3_nt: TGTGCCAGCTCACCACCGGCGGGGCGCGGAACTGAAGCTTTCTTT
cdr3_aa: CASSPPAGRGTEAFF

cdr3_length: 18
d_call: .
clone_size: few
v_call: TRBV5-1
j_call: TRBJ1-3
cdr3_nt: TGCGCCGAAAGGGGGATACAGGACCTCATCAACTCTGGAAACACCATATATTTT
cdr3_aa: CAERGIQDLINSGNTIYF

cdr3_length: 14
d_call: .
clone_size: .
v_call: TRBV24-1
j_call: TRBJ2-7
cdr3_nt: TGTGCCACCAGTGACCCGCCCACGGGGGACGAGCAGTACTTC
cdr3_aa: CATSDPPTGDEQYF

cdr3_length: 13
d_call: .
clone_size: .
v_call: TRBV7-2
j_call: TRBJ2-7
cdr3_nt: TGTGCCAGCAGCTTCGGCAGGGTCTACGAGCAGTACTTC
cdr3_aa: CASSFGRVYEQYF

cdr3_length: 15
d_call: .
clone_size: .
v_call: TRBV30
j_call: TRBJ2-3
cdr3_nt: TGTGCCTGGAGTGCAGACCTAGCGAACACAGATACGCAGTATTTT
cdr3_aa: CAWSADLANTDTQYF

cdr3_length: 15
d_call: .
clone_size: .
v_call: TRBV30
j_call: TRBJ2-1
cdr3_nt: TGTGCCTGGAGTGTAAATCAGGGGGGATACAATGAGCAGTTCTTC
cdr3_aa: CAWSVNQGGYNEQFF

cdr3_length: 19
d_call: TRBD2
clone_size: .
v_call: TRBV3-1/TRBV3-2
j_call: TRBJ2-1
cdr3_nt: TGTGCCAGCAGCCAAGGGGGCCTACTAGCGGGAGGGCTTTACAATGAGCAGTTCTTC
cdr3_aa: CASSQGGLLAGGLYNEQFF

cdr3_length: 12
d_call: .
clone_size: .
v_call: TRBV12-3/TRBV12-4
j_call: TRBJ1-1
cdr3_nt: TGTGCCAACGTTAACAGGAACACTGAAGCTTTCTTT
cdr3_aa: CANVNRNTEAFF

cdr3_length: 16
d_call: TRBD1
clone_size: .
v_call: TRBV7-6
j_call: TRBJ1-4
cdr3_nt: TGTGCCAGCAGCTTAGGGACAGGGGGGAGTGGTGAAAAACTGTTTTTT
cdr3_aa: CASSLGTGGSGEKLFF

cdr3_length: 14
d_call: TRBD1
clone_size: .
v_call: TRBV6-5
j_call: TRBJ2-7
cdr3_nt: TGTGCCAGCAGTCCCCGGGACAGAAACTACGAGCAGTACTTC
cdr3_aa: CASSPRDRNYEQYF

cdr3_length: 13
d_call: TRBD1
clone_size: .
v_call: TRBV10-1
j_call: TRBJ2-1
cdr3_nt: TGCGCCAGCAGTCACGGGACAGAAACTCTCAAGTTCTTC
cdr3_aa: CASSHGTETLKFF

cdr3_length: 14
d_call: TRBD1
clone_size: .
v_call: TRBV27
j_call: TRBJ1-2
cdr3_nt: TGTGCCAGCAGTTTAGGGACAGGGGCCTATGGCTACACCTTC
cdr3_aa: CASSLGTGAYGYTF

cdr3_length: 15
d_call: TRBD1
clone_size: .
v_call: TRBV5-1
j_call: TRBJ2-3
cdr3_nt: TGCGCCAGCAGCTTCACGGGACAGAGCACAGATACGCAGTATTTT
cdr3_aa: CASSFTGQSTDTQYF

cdr3_length: 14
d_call: .
clone_size: once
v_call: TRBV3-1/TRBV3-2
j_call: TRBJ2-2
cdr3_nt: TGTGCCAGCAGAAGGGCAGGGGCCACCGGGGAGCTGTTTTTT
cdr3_aa: CASRRAGATGELFF

cdr3_length: 15
d_call: TRBD1
clone_size: once
v_call: TRBV28
j_call: TRBJ1-2
cdr3_nt: TGTGCCAGCAGTTTCCCACAGGGGGTAGGGTATGGCTACACCTTC
cdr3_aa: CASSFPQGVGYGYTF

cdr3_length: 15
d_call: .
clone_size: .
v_call: TRBV4-1
j_call: TRBJ2-7
cdr3_nt: TGCGCCAGCAGCCAAGTAATTAGCGGCTCCTACGAGCAGTACTTC
cdr3_aa: CASSQVISGSYEQYF

cdr3_length: 14
d_call: TRBD1
clone_size: few
v_call: TRBV4-1
j_call: TRBJ2-7
cdr3_nt: TGCGCCAGCAGCCCCCGGGACAGGGGAGGGGAGCAGTACTTC
cdr3_aa: CASSPRDRGGEQYF

cdr3_length: 16
d_call: .
clone_size: many
v_call: TRBV24-1
j_call: TRBJ1-1
cdr3_nt: TGTGCCACCTCATCAAGCGAACCCGGGGAGAGCACTGAAGCTTTCTTT
cdr3_aa: CATSSSEPGESTEAFF

cdr3_length: 14
d_call: .
clone_size: .
v_call: TRBV6-2/TRBV6-3
j_call: TRBJ2-7
cdr3_nt: TGTGCCAGCAGTACCTCCGTCGGGGGATACGAGCAGTACTTC
cdr3_aa: CASSTSVGGYEQYF

cdr3_length: 14
d_call: TRBD1
clone_size: .
v_call: TRBV24-1
j_call: TRBJ1-2
cdr3_nt: TGTGCCACCAGTGAAGACCCGGGACAGGGAAGGTACACCTTC
cdr3_aa: CATSEDPGQGRYTF

cdr3_length: 15
d_call: TRBD1
clone_size: .
v_call: TRBV19
j_call: TRBJ1-2
cdr3_nt: TGTGCCAGTAACGCTGGGACAGGTCTTAACTATGGCTACACCTTC
cdr3_aa: CASNAGTGLNYGYTF

cdr3_length: 14
d_call: .
clone_size: .
v_call: TRBV15
j_call: TRBJ1-6
cdr3_nt: TGTGCCACCAGCAGAGCAGGGGCCAATTCACCCCTCCACTTT
cdr3_aa: CATSRAGANSPLHF

cdr3_length: 18
d_call: .
clone_size: once
v_call: TRBV5-1
j_call: TRBJ1-1
cdr3_nt: TGCGCCAGCAGCTTGGAGCCGGCCCAGGGGTTCGTGAACACTGAAGCTTTCTTT
cdr3_aa: CASSLEPAQGFVNTEAFF

cdr3_length: 11
d_call: TRBD1
clone_size: .
v_call: TRBV19
j_call: TRBJ1-4
cdr3_nt: TGTGCCAGTAGTCCGGACAGGGAACTGTTTTTT
cdr3_aa: CASSPDRELFF

cdr3_length: 15
d_call: .
clone_size: .
v_call: TRBV28
j_call: TRBJ1-2
cdr3_nt: TGTGCCAGCAGTTTGGGGGGGCCGGGGTACTATGGCTACACCTTC
cdr3_aa: CASSLGGPGYYGYTF

cdr3_length: 18
d_call: .
clone_size: .
v_call: TRBV5-1
j_call: TRBJ1-1
cdr3_nt: TGCGCCAGCAGCTCAGGGACACGGGGCCCTCTCGTGGGGACTGAAGCTTTCTTT
cdr3_aa: CASSSGTRGPLVGTEAFF

cdr3_length: 13
d_call: TRBD1
clone_size: .
v_call: TRBV30
j_call: TRBJ1-1
cdr3_nt: TGTGCCTGGAGTTACAGGGGGAACACTGAAGCTTTCTTT
cdr3_aa: CAWSYRGNTEAFF

cdr3_length: 17
d_call: TRBD2
clone_size: once
v_call: TRBV4-2
j_call: TRBJ2-6
cdr3_nt: TGTGCCAGCAGCCAAGATCTAGCGGGAGCAGGGGCCAACGTCCTGACTTTC
cdr3_aa: CASSQDLAGAGANVLTF

cdr3_length: 17
d_call: .
clone_size: .
v_call: TRBV4-2
j_call: TRBJ1-4
cdr3_nt: TGTGCCAGCAGCCAAGACGCCTTGGTCAGTGGGAGCGAAAAACTGTTTTTT
cdr3_aa: CASSQDALVSGSEKLFF

cdr3_length: 15
d_call: .
clone_size: few
v_call: TRBV30
j_call: TRBJ2-7
cdr3_nt: TGTGCCTGGAGGCCACTTGGGCAGGGTGCCGACGAGCAGTACTTC
cdr3_aa: CAWRPLGQGADEQYF

cdr3_length: 15
d_call: .
clone_size: few
v_call: TRBV20-1
j_call: TRBJ1-6
cdr3_nt: TGCAGTGCTAGTGTAGCTGGGTCCTATAATTCACCCCTCCACTTT
cdr3_aa: CSASVAGSYNSPLHF

cdr3_length: 14
d_call: .
clone_size: .
v_call: TRBV11-2
j_call: TRBJ2-1
cdr3_nt: TGTGCCAGCAGCTTAGTTTTAGCTAGCAATGAGCAGTTCTTC
cdr3_aa: CASSLVLASNEQFF

cdr3_length: 14
d_call: TRBD1
clone_size: .
v_call: TRBV5-4
j_call: TRBJ2-7
cdr3_nt: TGTGCCAGCAGCTTGGCGGGACAGGGCTACGAGCAGTACTTC
cdr3_aa: CASSLAGQGYEQYF

cdr3_length: 14
d_call: .
clone_size: .
v_call: TRBV19
j_call: TRBJ1-5
cdr3_nt: TGTGCCAGTAGTCTTACGGGTAGCAATCAGCCCCAGCATTTT
cdr3_aa: CASSLTGSNQPQHF

cdr3_length: 13
d_call: .
clone_size: few
v_call: TRBV7-2
j_call: TRBJ1-1
cdr3_nt: TGTGCCAGCAGCTTAGAACCACTCGGTGAAGCTTTCTTT
cdr3_aa: CASSLEPLGEAFF

cdr3_length: 13
d_call: .
clone_size: .
v_call: TRBV30
j_call: TRBJ1-2
cdr3_nt: TGTGCCTGGACCGTGGGGGGGGCGTGGGGCTACACCTTC
cdr3_aa: CAWTVGGAWGYTF

cdr3_length: 15
d_call: TRBD2
clone_size: .
v_call: TRBV5-4
j_call: TRBJ2-1
cdr3_nt: TGTGCCAGCAGCCTAAGCGGGAGTGCCTACAATGAGCAGTTCTTC
cdr3_aa: CASSLSGSAYNEQFF

cdr3_length: 15
d_call: TRBD1
clone_size: .
v_call: TRBV5-1
j_call: TRBJ1-4
cdr3_nt: TGCGCCAGCAGCTGGGGGGTAACAGGGGATGAAAAACTGTTTTTT
cdr3_aa: CASSWGVTGDEKLFF

cdr3_length: 15
d_call: .
clone_size: .
v_call: TRBV19
j_call: TRBJ2-2
cdr3_nt: TGTGCCAGTAGTATAGGGCAGGCGAACACCGGGGAGCTGTTTTTT
cdr3_aa: CASSIGQANTGELFF

cdr3_length: 16
d_call: .
clone_size: .
v_call: TRBV6-2/TRBV6-3
j_call: TRBJ1-5
cdr3_nt: TGTGCCAGCAGTTCCACCGGGTTCGGGAGCAATCAGCCCCAGCATTTT
cdr3_aa: CASSSTGFGSNQPQHF

cdr3_length: 14
d_call: TRBD1
clone_size: .
v_call: TRBV10-3
j_call: TRBJ1-2
cdr3_nt: TGTGCCATCACCCCCGGGACAGGGTATTTGGGCTACACCTTC
cdr3_aa: CAITPGTGYLGYTF

cdr3_length: 12
d_call: TRBD1
clone_size: .
v_call: TRBV30
j_call: TRBJ1-2
cdr3_nt: TGTGCCTCTCAGGGGGTGGGCTATGGCTACACCTTC
cdr3_aa: CASQGVGYGYTF

cdr3_length: 15
d_call: TRBD1
clone_size: .
v_call: TRBV19
j_call: TRBJ1-1
cdr3_nt: TGTGCCAGTAGTCGCCCGGGACAGGGGGCCGCTGAAGCTTTCTTT
cdr3_aa: CASSRPGQGAAEAFF

cdr3_length: 12
d_call: .
clone_size: once
v_call: TRBV2
j_call: TRBJ1-1
cdr3_nt: TGTGCCGGCGAGAGGCTGAACACTGAAGCTTTCTTT
cdr3_aa: CAGERLNTEAFF

cdr3_length: 16
d_call: .
clone_size: .
v_call: TRBV24-1
j_call: TRBJ2-1
cdr3_nt: TGTGCCACCAGTGATTTTTCGGGGTGGGGATACAATGAGCAGTTCTTC
cdr3_aa: CATSDFSGWGYNEQFF

cdr3_length: 14
d_call: TRBD1
clone_size: once
v_call: TRBV2
j_call: TRBJ2-7
cdr3_nt: TGTGCCAGCAGCCTGGGACAGGTACCCTACGAGCAGTACTTC
cdr3_aa: CASSLGQVPYEQYF

cdr3_length: 11
d_call: .
clone_size: .
v_call: TRBV5-8
j_call: TRBJ1-2
cdr3_nt: TGTGCCTTCAGGCGGGGCTCCGGCTACACCTTC
cdr3_aa: CAFRRGSGYTF

cdr3_length: 15
d_call: TRBD2
clone_size: .
v_call: TRBV30
j_call: TRBJ2-1
cdr3_nt: TGTGCCTGGAATCTCGGGCTAGCGGGGAACAATGAGCAGTTCTTC
cdr3_aa: CAWNLGLAGNNEQFF

cdr3_length: 14
d_call: .
clone_size: .
v_call: TRBV9
j_call: TRBJ1-1
cdr3_nt: TGTGCCAGCAGCGTAGAAGGGGCGAACACTGAAGCTTTCTTT
cdr3_aa: CASSVEGANTEAFF

cdr3_length: 13
d_call: TRBD1
clone_size: .
v_call: TRBV30
j_call: TRBJ1-1
cdr3_nt: TGTGCCTGGGGACAGGGGGTATGGACTGAAGCTTTCTTT
cdr3_aa: CAWGQGVWTEAFF

cdr3_length: 14
d_call: .
clone_size: .
v_call: TRBV5-1
j_call: TRBJ2-1
cdr3_nt: TGCGCCAGCAGCTTGGGCCAGGCCGGGGGTGAGCAGTTCTTC
cdr3_aa: CASSLGQAGGEQFF

cdr3_length: 16
d_call: TRBD2
clone_size: .
v_call: TRBV2
j_call: TRBJ2-5
cdr3_nt: TGTGCCAGCGGACCTGGGCGGGGGACTAACCAAGAGACCCAGTACTTC
cdr3_aa: CASGPGRGTNQETQYF

cdr3_length: 15
d_call: TRBD1
clone_size: .
v_call: TRBV11-3
j_call: TRBJ1-2
cdr3_nt: TGTGCCAGCAGCTTAAGGGACAGGGGGAACTATGGCTACACCTTC
cdr3_aa: CASSLRDRGNYGYTF

cdr3_length: 16
d_call: TRBD1
clone_size: .
v_call: TRBV5-1
j_call: TRBJ1-4
cdr3_nt: TGCGCCAGCAGCTTTCAGGGACAGGGCTCGGGGGAAAAACTGTTTTTT
cdr3_aa: CASSFQGQGSGEKLFF